This TCR beta chain was found in a study of T cells expressing NK-cell markers. Study-level points and caveats: Over 5 donors showed dominant NKG2C+ clonotypes comprising about 1.0-7.0% of their CD8+ T cells. HCMV specificity of the expanded NKG2C+ T cell clones stayed unclear. In several donors, these clonotypes also led the CD3+CD56-NKG2C+ fraction.

What made the TCR beta cDNA was 5'RACE template switching with UMIs. TCRdb re-called the 5' RACE reads and shows each CDR3 protein once, DNA omitted. The sample holds approximately 420,000 distinct CDR3 sequences. CDR1 SNHLY and CDR2 FYNNEI come from the germline V gene. The CDR3 is made up of 13 amino acids. In regard to this clonotype: Antigen: not known.

The sample was blood T cells: a sorted CD56 or NKG2C T cell subset, CD4+ or CD8+ T cells, or bulk PBMC T cells (not recorded which). The sequence was collected from a woman between 45 and 65 years old in good health. The rearrangement uses TRBV2 and TRBJ2-3; TCRdb lists TRBD1, though no DNA is available to test this call. The CDR3 spells CASSEGQGDTQYF. Using reference TRBV2 and TRBJ2-3 for the parts outside the CDR3, the full variable domain is EPEVTQTPSHQVTQMGQEVILRCVPISNHLYFYWYRQILGQKVEFLVSFYNNEISEKSEIFDDQFSVERPDGSNFTLKIRSTKLEDSAMYFCASSEGQGDTQYFGPGTRLTVL.